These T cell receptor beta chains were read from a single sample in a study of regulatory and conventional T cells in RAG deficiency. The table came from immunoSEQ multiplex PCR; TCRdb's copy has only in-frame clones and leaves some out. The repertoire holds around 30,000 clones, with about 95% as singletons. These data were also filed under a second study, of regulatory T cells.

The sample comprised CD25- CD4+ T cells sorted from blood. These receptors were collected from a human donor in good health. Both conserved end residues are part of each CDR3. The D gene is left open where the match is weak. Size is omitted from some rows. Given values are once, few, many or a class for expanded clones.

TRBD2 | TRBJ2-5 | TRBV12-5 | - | CASGRSGGTGETQYF | TGTGCTAGTGGTCGAAGCGGGGGGACGGGAGAGACCCAGTACTTC
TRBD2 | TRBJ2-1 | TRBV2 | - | CASSVLAGVGNEQFF | TGTGCCAGCAGCGTACTAGCGGGGGTTGGAAATGAGCAGTTCTTC
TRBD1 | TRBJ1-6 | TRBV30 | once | CAWSKQGVGRYNSPLHF | TGTGCCTGGAGTAAGCAGGGGGTAGGGAGGTATAATTCACCCCTCCACTTT
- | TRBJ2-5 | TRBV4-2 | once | CASSQDIGGASQETQYF | TGTGCCAGCAGCCAAGATATAGGGGGGGCCTCGCAAGAGACCCAGTACTTC
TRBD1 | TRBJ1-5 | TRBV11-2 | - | CASSFQGAGDQPQHF | TGTGCCAGCAGCTTTCAGGGGGCGGGAGATCAGCCCCAGCATTTT
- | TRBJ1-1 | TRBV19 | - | CASSITGKRGTEAFF | TGTGCCAGTAGTATAACAGGGAAGAGGGGAACTGAAGCTTTCTTT
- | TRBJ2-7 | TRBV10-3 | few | CAISVEGPPSYEQYF | TGTGCCATCAGTGTGGAGGGCCCCCCCTCCTACGAGCAGTACTTC
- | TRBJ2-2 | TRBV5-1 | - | CASSLASIGNGELFF | TGCGCCAGCAGCTTGGCTTCGATCGGGAACGGGGAGCTGTTTTTT
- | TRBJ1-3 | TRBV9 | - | CASSVTGGNTIYF | TGTGCCAGCAGCGTAACGGGTGGAAACACCATATATTTT
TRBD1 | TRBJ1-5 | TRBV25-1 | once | CASGRDRGVSGANQPQHF | TGTGCCAGCGGGAGGGACAGGGGGGTATCGGGGGCTAATCAGCCCCAGCATTTT
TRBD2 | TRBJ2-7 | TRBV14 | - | CASSEGSGLAGGSSYEQYF | TGTGCCAGCAGCGAAGGGAGTGGACTAGCGGGCGGGAGCTCCTACGAGCAGTACTTC
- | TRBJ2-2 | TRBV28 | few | CASKGGVVGELFF | TGTGCCAGCAAAGGCGGAGTGGTAGGGGAGCTGTTTTTT
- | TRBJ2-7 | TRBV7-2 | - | CASSLAHRSGEQYF | TGTGCCAGCAGCTTAGCGCACAGGTCAGGCGAGCAGTACTTC
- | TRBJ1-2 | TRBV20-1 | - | CSAGSGYTF | TGCAGTGCCGGTTCGGGCTACACCTTC
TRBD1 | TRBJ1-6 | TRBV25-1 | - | CASSPFGDSHSPLHF | TGTGCCAGCAGTCCCTTTGGGGACAGCCACTCCCCCCTCCACTTT
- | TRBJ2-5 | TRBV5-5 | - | CASTQGRTKEIQYF | TGTGCCAGCACCCAAGGGAGGACTAAAGAGATCCAGTACTTC
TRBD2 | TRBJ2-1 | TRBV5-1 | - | CASRAGGDNEQFF | TGCGCCAGCCGCGCGGGGGGGGATAATGAGCAGTTCTTC
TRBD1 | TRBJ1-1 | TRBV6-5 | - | CASSKQGGTEAFF | TGTGCCAGCAGTAAACAGGGGGGCACTGAAGCTTTCTTT
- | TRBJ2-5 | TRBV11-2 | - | CASSKGGEIGGETQYF | TGTGCCAGCAGCAAAGGAGGGGAAATTGGGGGGGAGACCCAGTACTTC
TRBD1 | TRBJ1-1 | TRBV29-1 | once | CSVNDRGTTEAFF | TGCAGCGTAAACGACAGGGGAACGACTGAAGCTTTCTTT